This T cell receptor (beta chain) was documented in a study of blood T cell repertoires in COVID-19. Study-wide background: The United States, Italy and Spain were the sources of the acute and convalescent COVID-19 samples. In each case, the material was cDNA or gDNA derived from T cells, B-cell-depleted T cells, or PBMCs.

In the original processing: Amplification of reference gene primers was used by the study to estimate nucleated cell counts. Using immunoSEQ multiplex PCR, the repertoire was profiled, and TCRdb retains in-frame clones only, with some absent. That table supplies the V and J calls and clone size; D and trimming were determined from the DNA. There are roughly 14,000 clones in the sample; 80% to 95% occur only once, and 6% to 9% lies in the top ten. With V trimmed by 5 bases and J by 8 bases, 8 bases remained unmatched. There are 13 residues in the CDR3. Source material: peripheral blood. The TCR originated in a human donor with active COVID-19. The donor label of this sample is uncertain. The chain links TRBV12-3 or TRBV12-4 to TRBJ1-1, with 7 bases aligning to TRBD1. The CDR3 DNA reads as TGTGCCAGCAGTATTAGGGGGACAGACGAAGCTTTCTTT. Translating gives CASSIRGTDEAFF.